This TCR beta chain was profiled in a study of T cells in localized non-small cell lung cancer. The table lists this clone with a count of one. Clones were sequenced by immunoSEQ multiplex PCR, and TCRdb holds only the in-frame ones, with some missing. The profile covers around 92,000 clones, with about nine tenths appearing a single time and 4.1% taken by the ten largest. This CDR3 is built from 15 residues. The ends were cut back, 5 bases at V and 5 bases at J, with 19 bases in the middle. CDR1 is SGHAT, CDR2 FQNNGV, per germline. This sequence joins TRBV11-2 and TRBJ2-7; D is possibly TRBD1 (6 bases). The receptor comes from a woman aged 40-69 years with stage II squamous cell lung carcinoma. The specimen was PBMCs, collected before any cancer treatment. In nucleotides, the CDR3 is TGTGCCAGCAGCCGAGGGAGACAGGATTCCAACGAGCAGTACTTC. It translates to CASSRGRQDSNEQYF.